This T cell receptor (beta chain) emerged from a study of blood T cell repertoires in COVID-19. Study at large: Some COVID-19 samples were acute and others convalescent; all came from the United States, Italy and Spain.

Trimming removed 6 bases from V and 2 bases from J, with 12 bases in between. Looked up from germline, CDR1 is KGHDR and CDR2 is SFDVKD. This CDR3 is 14 amino acids long. Authors' methods: How many nucleated cells were present was estimated from reference gene primer amplification. TCRdb's copy holds only in-frame clones and misses some; the assay was immunoSEQ multiplex PCR. V, J and clone size were drawn from that table, and D and trimming were deduced from the DNA. This sample has roughly 63,000 clones, with under 85% found just once. This clone was seen just once. The TCR comes from an elderly woman with acute or convalescent COVID-19. The specimen was peripheral blood. The J gene is TRBJ1-2, the V gene TRBV24-1; D remains unclear. The CDR3 here is CATSRDGANYGYTF. As DNA, the CDR3 is TGTGCCACCAGTCGTGACGGAGCGAACTATGGCTACACCTTC.